These T cell receptor beta chains were read from a single sample in a study of blood T cell repertoires in COVID-19. Measured with immunoSEQ multiplex PCR; TCRdb has only the in-frame clones, and not every one. The top ten hold roughly 7.8% of the sample, which has around 190,000 clones, about 70% seen once. The specimen was peripheral blood. Receptor source: a woman between 50 and 59 years old with active or convalescent COVID-19. Each CDR3 is given with its conserved first and last residue. D genes are given only for firm matches. Not every row has a clone size; where given, it reads once, few, many or a size class.

v_gene	d_gene	abundance	j_gene	CDR3aa	CDR3nt
TRBV30	TRBD1	once	TRBJ1-2	CAWSTGGEAVSYTF	TGTGCCTGGAGTACAGGGGGCGAGGCAGTCAGCTACACCTTC
TRBV18	-	-	TRBJ1-1	CASSLHVGGSNTEAFF	TGTGCCAGCTCACTCCACGTCGGGGGTTCGAACACTGAAGCTTTCTTT
TRBV7-2	TRBD1	-	TRBJ1-2	CASSQTTGTVYGYTF	TGTGCCAGCAGCCAAACCACGGGGACAGTCTATGGCTACACCTTC
TRBV6-5	-	few	TRBJ1-6	CASSPGSNSPLHF	TGTGCCAGCAGCCCGGGTTCTAATTCACCCCTCCACTTT
TRBV5-1	-	-	TRBJ1-5	CASSPTGLGNQPQHF	TGCGCCAGCAGCCCGACGGGACTGGGGAATCAGCCCCAGCATTTT
TRBV5-1	-	-	TRBJ2-2	CASSLGHRDTHTGELFF	TGCGCCAGCAGCTTGGGGCACCGGGACACCCACACCGGGGAGCTGTTTTTT
TRBV7-8	TRBD2	-	TRBJ2-7	CASSPEGLAGSEQYF	TGTGCCAGCAGCCCCGAAGGACTAGCAGGAAGCGAGCAGTACTTC
TRBV5-1	TRBD1	-	TRBJ1-1	CASGATTQGGTEAFF	TGCGCCAGCGGAGCCACTACTCAGGGGGGAACTGAAGCTTTCTTT
TRBV7-8	-	-	TRBJ1-2	CASSLDSGKGYTF	TGTGCCAGCAGCTTAGACTCAGGGAAAGGCTACACCTTC
TRBV5-5	-	-	TRBJ1-4	CASSLTGREKLFF	TGTGCCAGCAGCTTAACAGGCCGTGAAAAACTGTTTTTT
TRBV7-9	-	-	TRBJ2-7	CASSFGGLYEQYF	TGTGCCAGCAGCTTCGGGGGGCTATACGAGCAGTACTTC
TRBV5-1	TRBD1	-	TRBJ2-1	CASSLGQGPGNEQFF	TGCGCCAGCAGCTTGGGACAGGGGCCAGGGAATGAGCAGTTCTTC
TRBV2	-	-	TRBJ2-3	CASSDQGGGPTDTQYF	TGTGCCAGCAGTGATCAGGGCGGTGGTCCCACAGATACGCAGTATTTT
TRBV5-1	TRBD2	once	TRBJ2-7	CASSQTSGGFYEQYF	TGCGCCAGCAGCCAGACTAGCGGGGGCTTCTACGAGCAGTACTTC
TRBV21-1	-	few	TRBJ1-5	CASSKRAGQCNQAQHF	TGTGCCAGCAGCAAAAGGGCCGGACAGTGCAATCAAGCCCAGCATTTT
TRBV7-8	TRBD2	few	TRBJ2-1	CASSLRGVAGSGEQFF	TGTGCCAGCAGCCTACGAGGAGTAGCGGGGTCCGGGGAGCAGTTCTTC
TRBV13	TRBD1	-	TRBJ2-5	CASSFGRGQGQTQYF	TGTGCCAGCAGTTTTGGTAGGGGACAGGGACAGACCCAGTACTTC
TRBV3-1/TRBV3-2	-	-	TRBJ2-5	CASSQLQGTNQETQYF	TGTGCCAGCAGCCAGTTACAGGGAACTAACCAAGAGACCCAGTACTTC
TRBV4-3	TRBD2	-	TRBJ2-1	CASSQDFLAGPYNEQFF	TGCGCCAGCAGCCAAGACTTCCTAGCGGGCCCTTACAATGAGCAGTTCTTC
TRBV5-6	TRBD2	-	TRBJ2-1	CASSPGGFSNEQFF	TGTGCCAGCAGCCCGGGAGGTTTTAGCAATGAGCAGTTCTTC
TRBV19	-	-	TRBJ1-5	CASTWQGNQPQHF	TGTGCCAGTACCTGGCAGGGCAATCAGCCCCAGCATTTT
TRBV7-2	TRBD2	-	TRBJ2-7	CASSLDAGASSYEQYF	TGTGCCAGCAGCTTAGATGCGGGAGCCTCCTCCTACGAGCAGTACTTC
TRBV2	-	-	TRBJ1-2	CASSDSGNYGYTF	TGTGCCAGCAGTGACTCAGGGAACTATGGCTACACCTTC